This T cell receptor beta chain was observed in a study of T cell responses to AZD1222 COVID-19 vaccine. Overall study findings and caveats: It was only after the peak T cell response that any repertoires were sampled. A reported finding is that nearly half of spike-specific TCRs target unmutated variant regions. Seropositive AZD1222 recipients at baseline numbered only five to seven.

CDR3 length: 16 amino acids. Trimming removed 0 bases from V and 0 bases from J; junction bases left unmatched: 3. CDR1 and CDR2 (germline): SGHRS, YFSETQ. Assay used: immunoSEQ multiplex PCR; TCRdb lists only in-frame clones, some missing. The sample consists of about 130,000 clones, approximately 92% of them appearing once. Second-dose intervals of approximately 4 or approximately 12 weeks were pooled. As concerns this clone: No antigen is known for it.

This sequence originates from an adult who received the AZD1222 COVID-19 vaccine. This chain connects TRBV5-1 to TRBJ2-1; TRBD2 agrees at 7 bases. Here the sequenced sample was peripheral blood, taken 28 days after the second AZD1222 dose. In DNA form, the CDR3 reads TGCGCCAGCAGCTTGGACGGGGGGAGCTCCTACAATGAGCAGTTCTTC. It is translated as CASSLDGGSSYNEQFF.